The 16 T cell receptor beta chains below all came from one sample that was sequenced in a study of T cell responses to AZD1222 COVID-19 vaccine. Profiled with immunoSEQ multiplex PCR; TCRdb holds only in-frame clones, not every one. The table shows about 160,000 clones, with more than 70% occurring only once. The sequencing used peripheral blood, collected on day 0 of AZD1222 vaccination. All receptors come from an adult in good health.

DNA for the CDR3: TGTGCCATCAGGGGACAGGGGTCCGAGCAGTACTTC. This sequence encodes CAIRGQGSEQYF. The V and J genes are TRBV10-3 and TRBJ2-7; 10 bases map to TRBD1. Looked up from germline, CDR1 is ENHRY and CDR2 is SYGVKD. The CDR3 contains 12 residues. V lost 6 bases and J lost 6; bases outside the gene matches: 2.

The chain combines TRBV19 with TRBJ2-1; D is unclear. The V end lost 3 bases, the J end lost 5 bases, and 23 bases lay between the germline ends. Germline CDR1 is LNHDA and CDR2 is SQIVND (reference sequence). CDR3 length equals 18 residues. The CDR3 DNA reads TGTGCCAGTAGTATTTTTGTGGGCATAGCTATTAGGGACAATGAGCAGTTCTTC. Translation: CASSIFVGIAIRDNEQFF.

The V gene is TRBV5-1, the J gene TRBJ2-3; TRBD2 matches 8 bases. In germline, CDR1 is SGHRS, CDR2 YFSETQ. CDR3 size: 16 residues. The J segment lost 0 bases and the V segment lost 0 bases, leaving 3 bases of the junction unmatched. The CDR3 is CASSLGLALSTDTQYF. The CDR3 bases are TGCGCCAGCAGCTTGGGACTAGCGTTGAGCACAGATACGCAGTATTTT.

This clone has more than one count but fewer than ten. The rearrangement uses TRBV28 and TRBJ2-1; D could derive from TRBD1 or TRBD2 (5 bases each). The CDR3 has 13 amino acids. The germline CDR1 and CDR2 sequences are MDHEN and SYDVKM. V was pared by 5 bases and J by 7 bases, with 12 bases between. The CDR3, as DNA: TGTGCCAGCAGTCAAACAGGACTTAATGAGCAGTTCTTC. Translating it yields CASSQTGLNEQFF.

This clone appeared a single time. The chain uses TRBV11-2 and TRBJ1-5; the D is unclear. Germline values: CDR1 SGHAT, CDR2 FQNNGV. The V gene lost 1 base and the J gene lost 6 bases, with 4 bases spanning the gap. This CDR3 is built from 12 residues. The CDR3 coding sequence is TGTGCCAGCAGCTTAGTAGGTCAGCCCCAGCATTTT. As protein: CASSLVGQPQHF.

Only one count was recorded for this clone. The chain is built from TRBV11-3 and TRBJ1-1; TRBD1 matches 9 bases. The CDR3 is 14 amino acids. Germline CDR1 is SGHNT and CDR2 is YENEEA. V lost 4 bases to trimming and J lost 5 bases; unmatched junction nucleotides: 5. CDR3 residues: CASSWTGEGTEAFF. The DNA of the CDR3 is TGTGCCAGCAGCTGGACAGGGGAGGGGACTGAAGCTTTCTTT.

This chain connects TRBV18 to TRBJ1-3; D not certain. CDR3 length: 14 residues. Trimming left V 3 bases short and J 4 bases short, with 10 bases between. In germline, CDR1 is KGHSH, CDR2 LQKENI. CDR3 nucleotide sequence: TGTGCCAGCTCACCCGGACCATTCGGAAACACCATATATTTT. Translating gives CASSPGPFGNTIYF.

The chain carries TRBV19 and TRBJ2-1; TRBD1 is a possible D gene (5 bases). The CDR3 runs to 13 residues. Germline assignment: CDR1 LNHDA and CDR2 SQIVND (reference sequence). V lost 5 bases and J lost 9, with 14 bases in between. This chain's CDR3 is CASSQTAQGEQFF. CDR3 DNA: TGTGCCAGTAGTCAGACAGCTCAAGGTGAGCAGTTCTTC.

The CDR3 DNA is TGTGCCAGCGGGATAGCCACTGAAGCTTTCTTT. Protein product: CASGIATEAFF. The chain is built from TRBV7-9 and TRBJ1-1; D uncertain. This CDR3 region has 11 residues. Per the germline V gene, CDR1 is SEHNR and CDR2 is FQNEAQ (reference sequence). Trimming stripped 8 bases from V and 4 bases from J, with 8 bases between. The variable domain in full, with the rest retrieved from reference TRBV7-9 and TRBJ1-1, is DTGVSQNPRHKITKRGQNVTFRCDPISEHNRLYWYRQTLGQGPEFLTYFQNEAQLEKSRLLSDRFSAERPKGSFSTLEIQRTEQGDSAMYLCASGIATEAFFGQGTRLTVV.

The CDR3: CASSLSGGGGTEAFF. The CDR3 region has the DNA TGTGCCAGCAGTTTATCAGGTGGAGGGGGTACTGAAGCTTTCTTT. The chain is built from TRBV28 and TRBJ1-1, with D tentatively TRBD1 (6 bases). Germline V gene lookup returns CDR1 MDHEN and CDR2 SYDVKM. Deletions cut 1 base from V and 5 bases from J, with 14 bases between. This CDR3 region has 15 residues.

The CDR3 here is CASSWGTPWDEQFF. The CDR3 DNA reads as TGTGCCAGCAGCTGGGGGACTCCCTGGGATGAGCAGTTCTTC. V usage is TRBV11-2 and J usage is TRBJ2-1, with TRBD2 as a possible D gene (6 bases). The CDR3 length is 14 residues. In germline, CDR1 is SGHAT, CDR2 FQNNGV. With 4 bases removed from V and 8 bases from J, the gap between germline ends came to 15 bases.

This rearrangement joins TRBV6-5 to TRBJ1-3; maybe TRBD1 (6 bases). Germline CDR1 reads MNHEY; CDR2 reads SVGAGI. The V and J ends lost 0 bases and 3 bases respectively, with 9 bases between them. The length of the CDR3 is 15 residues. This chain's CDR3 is CASSYSGTIGNTIYF. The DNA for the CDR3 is TGTGCCAGCAGTTACTCGGGGACAATTGGAAACACCATATATTTT.

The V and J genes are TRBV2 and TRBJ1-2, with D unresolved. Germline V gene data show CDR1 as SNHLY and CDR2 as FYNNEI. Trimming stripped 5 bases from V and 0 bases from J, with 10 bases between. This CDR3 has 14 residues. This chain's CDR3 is CASSSSHSNYGYTF. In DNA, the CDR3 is TGTGCCAGCAGTTCCAGCCACTCTAACTATGGCTACACCTTC.

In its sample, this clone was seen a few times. This CDR3 is CAISDPRQGNSPLHF. The CDR3 coding sequence is TGTGCCATCAGTGACCCCCGCCAGGGTAATTCACCCCTCCACTTT. V usage is TRBV10-3 and J usage is TRBJ1-6; a weak D match, TRBD1 (5 bases). CDR1 is ENHRY and CDR2 is SYGVKD in the germline V gene. V lost 3 bases, J lost 6 bases, and 12 bases lay in between. CDR3 length: 15 amino acids.

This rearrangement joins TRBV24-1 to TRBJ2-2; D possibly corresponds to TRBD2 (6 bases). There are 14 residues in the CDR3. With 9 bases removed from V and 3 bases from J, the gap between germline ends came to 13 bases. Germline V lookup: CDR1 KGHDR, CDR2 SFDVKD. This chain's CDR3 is CATSEGSDTGELFF. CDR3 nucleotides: TGTGCCACCTCGGAGGGCTCCGACACCGGGGAGCTGTTTTTT.

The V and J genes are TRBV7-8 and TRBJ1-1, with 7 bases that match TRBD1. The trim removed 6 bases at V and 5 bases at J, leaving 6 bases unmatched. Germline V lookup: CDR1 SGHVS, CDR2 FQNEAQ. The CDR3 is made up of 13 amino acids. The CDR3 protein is CASSSQGLTEAFF. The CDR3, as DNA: TGTGCCAGCAGTTCACAGGGGTTAACTGAAGCTTTCTTT.